A single sample gave rise to the 8 T cell receptor beta chains below, sequenced in a study of blood T cell repertoires in COVID-19. The assay was immunoSEQ multiplex PCR, and TCRdb's table has in-frame clones only and misses some. This table holds 190,000 or so clones, 85% to 90% found once. Sequenced material: peripheral blood. The receptors were sampled from a woman between 65 and 79 years old with acute or convalescent COVID-19.

The chain recombines TRBV27 with TRBJ1-2, with 9 bases matching TRBD1. Germline V gene data show CDR1 as MNHEY and CDR2 as SMNVEV (reference sequence). V shed 8 bases and J 4 bases; nucleotides not matched to a gene: 11. This CDR3 spans 15 amino acids. This CDR3 is CASSWGDREVYGYTF. The CDR3, as DNA: TGTGCCAGCTCGTGGGGGGACAGGGAGGTCTATGGCTACACCTTC.

Turning to this clone: This specimen includes other DNA sequences encoding the same CDR3. The chain links TRBV19 to TRBJ2-1; 13 bases are shared with TRBD2. V gave up 4 bases and J gave up 0 bases; unmatched junction bases: 0. Per germline, CDR1 LNHDA and CDR2 SQIVND (reference sequence). This CDR3 is 16 amino acids long. This chain's CDR3 is CASSRLAGGSYNEQFF. CDR3 in DNA: TGTGCCAGTAGTAGACTAGCGGGGGGCTCCTACAATGAGCAGTTCTTC.

This chain joins TRBV29-1 and TRBJ2-7; possible D gene TRBD1, 5 bases. Trimming cost V 5 bases and J 6 bases, with 17 bases left between them. The CDR3 has 13 residues. Per the germline V gene, CDR1 is SQVTM and CDR2 is ANQGSEA. CDR3 nucleotides: TGCAGCGTTCAGTTGGGGCAATCTTTCGAGCAGTACTTC. This codes for CSVQLGQSFEQYF.

The chain is built from TRBV7-2 and TRBJ2-7, with a weak D call TRBD2 (5 bases). Germline V CDR1 and CDR2: SGHTA, FQGNSA. The CDR3 has 15 amino acids. V lost 2 bases to trimming and J lost 3 bases, with 14 bases between them. CDR3 nucleotide sequence: TGTGCCAGCAGCTTATTGAGGGAAACCTACTACGAGCAGTACTTC. It specifies CASSLLRETYYEQYF.

The chain employs TRBV5-4 and TRBJ2-3; D unresolved. CDR3 length: 13 amino acids. Germline CDR1 is SGHNT and CDR2 is YYREEE (reference sequence). With 0 bases removed from V and 8 bases from J, the gap between germline ends came to 10 bases. The CDR3 nucleotides are TGTGCCAGCAGCTTGGATTTAACGGGTACGCAGTATTTT. This translates into CASSLDLTGTQYF.

V gene TRBV2 combines with J gene TRBJ2-7, with 11 bases that match TRBD1. Germline V lookup: CDR1 SNHLY, CDR2 FYNNEI. The CDR3 contains 12 residues. The J segment lost 6 bases and the V segment lost 8 bases, leaving 3 bases of the junction unmatched. CDR3 nucleotides: TGTGCCAGCTCCGGGACAGGGGGCGAGCAGTACTTC. Protein product: CASSGTGGEQYF.

The chain uses TRBV9 and TRBJ1-4; perhaps TRBD1 as D (6 bases). The germline V and J ends were trimmed by 4 bases and 5 bases, with 21 bases remaining between them. This CDR3 is 17 amino acids long. Germline V CDR1 and CDR2: SGDLS, YYNGEE. The CDR3 here is CASSLHPPGTINEKLFF. Written as DNA, the CDR3 is TGTGCCAGCAGCCTCCACCCTCCCGGGACAATAAATGAAAAACTGTTTTTT. The full variable domain, with the rest looked up from reference TRBV9 and TRBJ1-4, is DSGVTQTPKHLITATGQRVTLRCSPRSGDLSVYWYQQSLDQGLQFLIQYYNGEERAKGNILERFSAQQFPDLHSELNLSSLELGDSALYFCASSLHPPGTINEKLFFGSGTQLSVL.

The genes are TRBV12-3 or TRBV12-4 and TRBJ1-4; 9 bases agree with TRBD1. The CDR3 sequence is 13 residues long. J lost 5 bases, V lost 6 bases, and 1 base had no gene match. The CDR3 sequence is CASRGQGNEKLFF. The CDR3 region has the DNA TGTGCCAGCAGAGGACAGGGGAATGAAAAACTGTTTTTT.